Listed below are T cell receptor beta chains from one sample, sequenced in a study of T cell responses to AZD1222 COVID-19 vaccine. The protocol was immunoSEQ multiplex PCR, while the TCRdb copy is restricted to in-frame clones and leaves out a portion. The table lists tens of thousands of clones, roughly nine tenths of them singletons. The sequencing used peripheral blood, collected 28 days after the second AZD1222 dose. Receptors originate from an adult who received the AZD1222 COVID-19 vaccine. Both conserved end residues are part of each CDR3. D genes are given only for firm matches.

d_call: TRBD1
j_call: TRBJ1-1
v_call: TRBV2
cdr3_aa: CASRPGTGDAFF
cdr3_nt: TGTGCCAGCAGACCCGGGACAGGGGATGCTTTCTTT

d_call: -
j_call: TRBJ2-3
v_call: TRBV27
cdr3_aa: CASRGGASTDTQYF
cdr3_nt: TGTGCCAGCAGAGGCGGGGCCAGCACAGATACGCAGTATTTT

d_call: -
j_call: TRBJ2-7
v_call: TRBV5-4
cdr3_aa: CASSLGDDPHEQYF
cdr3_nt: TGTGCCAGCAGCTTGGGGGACGATCCCCACGAGCAGTACTTC

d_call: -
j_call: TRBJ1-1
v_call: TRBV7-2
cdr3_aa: CASSLISGLNTEAFF
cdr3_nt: TGTGCCAGCAGCTTGATTTCGGGGCTAAACACTGAAGCTTTCTTT

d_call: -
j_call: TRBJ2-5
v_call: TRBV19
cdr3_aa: CASSMGIQETQYF
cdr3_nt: TGTGCCAGTAGTATGGGGATCCAAGAGACCCAGTACTTC

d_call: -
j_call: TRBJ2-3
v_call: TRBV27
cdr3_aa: CASRPWAGDTQYF
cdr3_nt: TGTGCCAGCAGACCCTGGGCCGGAGATACGCAGTATTTT

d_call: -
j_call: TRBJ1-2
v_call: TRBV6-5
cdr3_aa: CASSSRGDGYYGYTF
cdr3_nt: TGTGCCAGCAGTTCCCGTGGGGACGGATATTATGGCTACACCTTC

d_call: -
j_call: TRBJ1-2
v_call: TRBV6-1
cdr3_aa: CASSDYRSPTAGGYTF
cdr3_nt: TGTGCCAGCAGTGATTACCGGTCCCCGACGGCGGGAGGCTACACCTTC

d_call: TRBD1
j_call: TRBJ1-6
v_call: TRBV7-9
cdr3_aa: CASSSWGQRNSPLHF
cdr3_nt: TGTGCCAGCAGCTCCTGGGGACAGCGTAATTCACCCCTCCACTTT

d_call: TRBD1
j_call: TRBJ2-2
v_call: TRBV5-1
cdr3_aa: CASSPGTGGVRELFF
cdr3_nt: TGCGCCAGCAGCCCCGGGACAGGGGGCGTCCGGGAGCTGTTTTTT